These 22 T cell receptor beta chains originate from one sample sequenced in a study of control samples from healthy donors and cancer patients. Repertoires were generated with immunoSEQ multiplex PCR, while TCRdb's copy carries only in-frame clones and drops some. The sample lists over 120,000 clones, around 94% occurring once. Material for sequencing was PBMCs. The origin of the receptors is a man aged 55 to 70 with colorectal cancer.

Here the CDR3 DNA reads TGTGCCAGCAGCCGTGACCTTCGACAGGGGGGAAACATTCAGTACTTC. It yields the protein CASSRDLRQGGNIQYF. The chain combines TRBV7-9 with TRBJ2-4, with TRBD1 matching 9 bases. The CDR3 spans 16 residues. CDR1 and CDR2 from the germline V gene are SEHNR and FQNEAQ (reference sequence). Trimming at V came to 5 bases and at J to 6 bases, leaving 11 bases not matched to a gene.

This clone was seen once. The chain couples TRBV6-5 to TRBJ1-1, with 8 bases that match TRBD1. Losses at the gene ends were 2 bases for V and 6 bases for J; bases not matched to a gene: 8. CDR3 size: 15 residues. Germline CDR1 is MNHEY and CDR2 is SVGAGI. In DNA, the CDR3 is TGTGCCAGCAGTTACAGGGGGACAGGTCGCGCTGAAGCTTTCTTT. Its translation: CASSYRGTGRAEAFF.

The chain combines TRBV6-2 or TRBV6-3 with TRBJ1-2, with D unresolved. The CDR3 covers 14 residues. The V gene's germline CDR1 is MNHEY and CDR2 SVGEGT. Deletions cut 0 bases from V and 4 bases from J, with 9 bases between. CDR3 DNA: TGTGCCAGCAGTTACTCCGTCTTACCCTATGGCTACACCTTC. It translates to CASSYSVLPYGYTF.

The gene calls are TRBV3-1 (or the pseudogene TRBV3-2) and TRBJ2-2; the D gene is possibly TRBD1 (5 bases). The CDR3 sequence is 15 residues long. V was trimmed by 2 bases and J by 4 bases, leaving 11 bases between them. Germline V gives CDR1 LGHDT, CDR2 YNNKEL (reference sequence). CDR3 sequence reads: CASSQFRESTGELFF. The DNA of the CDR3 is TGTGCCAGCAGCCAATTCAGGGAAAGCACCGGGGAGCTGTTTTTT.

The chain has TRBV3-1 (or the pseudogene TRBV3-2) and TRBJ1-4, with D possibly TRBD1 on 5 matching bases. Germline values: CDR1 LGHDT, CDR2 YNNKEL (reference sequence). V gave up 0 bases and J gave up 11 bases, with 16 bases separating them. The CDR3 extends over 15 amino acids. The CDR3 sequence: CASSQDLVAGKKLFF. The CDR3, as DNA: TGTGCCAGCAGCCAAGATTTGGTAGCAGGGAAGAAACTGTTTTTT.

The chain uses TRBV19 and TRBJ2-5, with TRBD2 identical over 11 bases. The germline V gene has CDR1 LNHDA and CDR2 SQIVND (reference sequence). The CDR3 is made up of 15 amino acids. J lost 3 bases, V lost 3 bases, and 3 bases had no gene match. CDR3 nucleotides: TGTGCCAGTAGTATGATTAGCGGGGGGGAAGAGACCCAGTACTTC. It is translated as CASSMISGGEETQYF.

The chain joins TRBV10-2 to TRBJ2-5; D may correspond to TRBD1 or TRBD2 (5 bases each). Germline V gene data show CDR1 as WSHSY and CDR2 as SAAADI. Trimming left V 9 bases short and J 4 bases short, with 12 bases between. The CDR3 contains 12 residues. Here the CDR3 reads CASQGEGETQYF. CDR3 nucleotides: TGCGCCAGTCAGGGAGAGGGAGAGACCCAGTACTTC.

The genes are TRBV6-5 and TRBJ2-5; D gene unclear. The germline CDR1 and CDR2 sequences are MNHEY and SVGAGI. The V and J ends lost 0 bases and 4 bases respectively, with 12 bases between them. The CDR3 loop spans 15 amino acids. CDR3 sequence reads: CASSYSRKGRETQYF. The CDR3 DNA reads TGTGCCAGCAGTTACTCGAGGAAAGGGCGAGAGACCCAGTACTTC.

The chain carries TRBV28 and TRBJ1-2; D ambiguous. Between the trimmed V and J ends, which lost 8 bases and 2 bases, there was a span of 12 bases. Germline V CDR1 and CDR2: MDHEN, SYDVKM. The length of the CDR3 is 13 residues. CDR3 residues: CASHQASNYGYTF. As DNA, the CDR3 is TGTGCCAGCCACCAGGCCTCCAACTATGGCTACACCTTC.

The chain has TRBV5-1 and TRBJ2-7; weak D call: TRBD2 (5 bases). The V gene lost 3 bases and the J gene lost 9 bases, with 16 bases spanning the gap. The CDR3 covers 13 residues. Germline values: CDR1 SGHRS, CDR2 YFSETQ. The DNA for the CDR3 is TGCGCCAGCAGCTCTTCGGACTCGAGCGGGCAGTACTTC. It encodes CASSSSDSSGQYF.

CDR3 residues: CAWSALRGWTTEAFF. The CDR3 nucleotides are TGTGCCTGGAGTGCCCTTCGGGGGTGGACCACTGAAGCTTTCTTT. The genes are TRBV30 and TRBJ1-1, with a tentative D call TRBD1 (5 bases). This CDR3 spans 15 amino acids. Trimming shortened V by 1 base and J by 4 bases, and 16 bases separated the two germline ends. The germline gives CDR1 GTSNPN, CDR2 SVGIG (reference sequence).

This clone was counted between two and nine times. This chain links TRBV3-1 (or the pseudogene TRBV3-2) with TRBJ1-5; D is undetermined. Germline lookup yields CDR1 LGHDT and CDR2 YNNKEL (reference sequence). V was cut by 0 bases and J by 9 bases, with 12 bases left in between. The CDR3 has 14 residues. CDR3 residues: CASSQDHSSVPQHF. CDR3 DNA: TGTGCCAGCAGCCAAGATCACAGTTCTGTGCCCCAGCATTTT.

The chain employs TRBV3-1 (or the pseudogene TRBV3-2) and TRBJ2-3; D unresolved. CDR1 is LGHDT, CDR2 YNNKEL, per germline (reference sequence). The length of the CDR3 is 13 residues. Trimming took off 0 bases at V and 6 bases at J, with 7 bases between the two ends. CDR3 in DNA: TGTGCCAGCAGCCAAGAACCCTTTGATACGCAGTATTTT. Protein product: CASSQEPFDTQYF.

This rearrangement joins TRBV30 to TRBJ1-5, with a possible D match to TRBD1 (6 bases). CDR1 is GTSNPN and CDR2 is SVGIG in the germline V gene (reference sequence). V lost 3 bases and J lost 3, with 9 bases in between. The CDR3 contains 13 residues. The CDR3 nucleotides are TGTGCCTGGAGCGGGGGGCCCAATCAGCCCCAGCATTTT. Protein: CAWSGGPNQPQHF.

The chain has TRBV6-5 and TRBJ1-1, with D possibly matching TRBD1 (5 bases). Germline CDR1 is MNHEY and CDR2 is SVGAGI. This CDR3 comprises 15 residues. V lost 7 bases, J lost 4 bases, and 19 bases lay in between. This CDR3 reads CASTPGKSPGTEAFF. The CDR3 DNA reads TGTGCCAGCACTCCAGGGAAATCCCCGGGCACTGAAGCTTTCTTT.

CDR3 nucleotide sequence: TGTGCCAGCAGCTTAGATCCCGGGACGGCGGGGGAGCAGTACTTC. Amino acids: CASSLDPGTAGEQYF. The chain carries TRBV11-2 and TRBJ2-7; possible D gene TRBD2, 6 bases. The CDR3 has 15 residues. Germline V lookup: CDR1 SGHAT, CDR2 FQNNGV. The V and J ends lost 0 bases and 7 bases respectively, with 16 bases between them.

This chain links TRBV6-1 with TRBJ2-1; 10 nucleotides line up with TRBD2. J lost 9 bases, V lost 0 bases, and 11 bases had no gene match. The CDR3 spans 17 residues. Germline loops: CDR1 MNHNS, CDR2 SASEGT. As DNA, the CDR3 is TGTGCCAGCAGTGAAGCGGGCCAGCGGGGGGGCCTGGGTGAGCAGTTCTTC. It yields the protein CASSEAGQRGGLGEQFF.

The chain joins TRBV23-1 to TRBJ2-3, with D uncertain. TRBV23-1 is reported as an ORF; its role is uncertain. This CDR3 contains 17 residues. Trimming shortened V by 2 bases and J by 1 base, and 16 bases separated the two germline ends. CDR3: CASSQRSGPICTDTQYF. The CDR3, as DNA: TGCGCCAGCAGTCAAAGATCGGGCCCGATCTGCACAGATACGCAGTATTTT.

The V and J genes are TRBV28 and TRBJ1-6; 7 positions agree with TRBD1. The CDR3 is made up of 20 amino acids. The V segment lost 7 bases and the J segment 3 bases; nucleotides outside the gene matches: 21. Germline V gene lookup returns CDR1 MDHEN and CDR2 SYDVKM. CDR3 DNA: TGTGCCAGCACTACCTCTTTCGGACAGGTTCTTGTAGGCTATAATTCACCCCTCCACTTT. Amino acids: CASTTSFGQVLVGYNSPLHF. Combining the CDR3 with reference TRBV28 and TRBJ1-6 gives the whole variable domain DVKVTQSSRYLVKRTGEKVFLECVQDMDHENMFWYRQDPGLGLRLIYFSYDVKMKEKGDIPEGYSVSREKKERFSLILESASTNQTSMYLCASTTSFGQVLVGYNSPLHFGNGTRLTVT.

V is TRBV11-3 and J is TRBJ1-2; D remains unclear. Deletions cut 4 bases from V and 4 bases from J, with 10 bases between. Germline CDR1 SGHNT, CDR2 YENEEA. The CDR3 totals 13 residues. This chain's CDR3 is CASSSTAGYGYTF. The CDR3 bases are TGTGCCAGCAGCTCGACTGCAGGCTATGGCTACACCTTC. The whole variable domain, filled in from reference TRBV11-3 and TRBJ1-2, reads EAGVVQSPRYKIIEKKQPVAFWCNPISGHNTLYWYLQNLGQGPELLIRYENEEAVDDSQLPKDRFSAERLKGVDSTLKIQPAELGDSAVYLCASSSTAGYGYTFGSGTRLTVV.

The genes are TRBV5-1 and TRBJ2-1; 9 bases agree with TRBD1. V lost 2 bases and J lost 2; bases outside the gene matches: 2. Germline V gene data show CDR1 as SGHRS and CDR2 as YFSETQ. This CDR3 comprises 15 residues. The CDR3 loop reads CASSFGQGTYNEQFF. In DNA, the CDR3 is TGCGCCAGCAGCTTCGGACAGGGGACCTACAATGAGCAGTTCTTC.

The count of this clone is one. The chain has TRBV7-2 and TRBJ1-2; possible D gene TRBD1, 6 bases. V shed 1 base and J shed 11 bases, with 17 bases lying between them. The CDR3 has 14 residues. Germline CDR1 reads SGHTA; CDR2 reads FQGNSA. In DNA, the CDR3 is TGTGCCAGCAGCTTAGGAGGGCAGGGGATGAAGTACACCTTC. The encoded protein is CASSLGGQGMKYTF.